Listed below are T cell receptor beta chains from one sample, sequenced in a study of OX40 agonist ivuxolimab in advanced cancers. Some clones are missing from TCRdb's copy, which holds only in-frame ones; the method was immunoSEQ multiplex PCR. Of 20,000 to 25,000 clones in the sample, about four fifths were seen once. The source was CD4+ or CD8+ T cells sorted from blood, collected in a trial of the OX40 agonist ivuxolimab. These receptors were obtained from an adult with an advanced solid tumor such as melanoma, head and neck, liver or kidney cancer. CDR3s include the opening cysteine and the closing phenylalanine or tryptophan. A D gene is named only where the DNA matches it firmly. A row's size may be missing; if present it is once, few, many or a size class.

>TRBJ2-1|-|-|TRBV28
CASTWGDNEQFF
TGTGCCAGCACATGGGGGGATAATGAGCAGTTCTTC
>TRBJ1-2|-|-|TRBV27
CASWEQNYGYTF
TGTGCCAGCTGGGAGCAAAACTATGGCTACACCTTC
>TRBJ2-1|-|-|TRBV4-2
CASSQGRLLGNEQFF
TGTGCCAGCAGCCAAGGAAGGCTTCTGGGAAATGAGCAGTTCTTC
>TRBJ1-1|-|few|TRBV9
CASSAGFGTEAFF
TGTGCCAGCAGTGCCGGGTTTGGAACTGAAGCTTTCTTT
>TRBJ2-3|TRBD1|-|TRBV9
CASGGQGVGKQYF
TGTGCCAGCGGAGGACAGGGGGTTGGTAAGCAGTATTTT
>TRBJ2-1|TRBD1|-|TRBV11-2
CASSPRPPGQGLRDEQFF
TGTGCCAGCAGCCCAAGACCGCCGGGACAGGGCCTCAGGGATGAGCAGTTCTTC
>TRBJ2-1|-|-|TRBV13
CASSLGTAYNEQFF
TGTGCCAGCAGCCTCGGGACTGCATACAATGAGCAGTTCTTC
>TRBJ2-2|-|-|TRBV5-1
CASSLDRANTGELFF
TGCGCCAGCAGCTTGGACAGGGCGAACACCGGGGAGCTGTTTTTT
>TRBJ2-7|TRBD1|-|TRBV28
CASSLDRGPFYEQYF
TGTGCCAGCAGTTTAGACAGGGGCCCTTTCTACGAGCAGTACTTC
>TRBJ2-1|-|-|TRBV4-1
CASSQASGNSYNEQFF
TGCGCCAGCAGCCAAGCCTCCGGGAATTCCTACAATGAGCAGTTCTTC
>TRBJ2-7|-|-|TRBV14
CASSQSTVRAYSYEQYF
TGTGCCAGCAGCCAAAGTACTGTCAGGGCTTACTCCTACGAGCAGTACTTC
>TRBJ2-5|TRBD1|-|TRBV19
CASSMGTGDGETQYF
TGTGCCAGTAGTATGGGGACAGGGGATGGAGAGACCCAGTACTTC
>TRBJ1-3|-|-|TRBV25-1
CASSAEWGLAGNTIYF
TGTGCCAGCAGTGCCGAGTGGGGTCTGGCTGGAAACACCATATATTTT
>TRBJ2-7|-|-|TRBV5-6
CASSWGQGYEQYF
TGTGCCAGCAGCTGGGGTCAGGGCTACGAGCAGTACTTC
>TRBJ2-3|TRBD2|-|TRBV5-1
CASSVVPSGRITDTQYF
TGCGCCAGCAGCGTCGTTCCTAGCGGGAGGATCACAGATACGCAGTATTTT
>TRBJ2-7|TRBD2|-|TRBV27
CASSSLAGVSYEQYF
TGTGCCAGCAGTTCGCTAGCGGGAGTGTCCTACGAGCAGTACTTC
>TRBJ2-3|-|-|TRBV7-9
CASSRSGTPDTQYF
TGTGCCAGCAGCCGATCCGGGACACCGGATACGCAGTATTTT
>TRBJ1-2|-|-|TRBV11-1
CASSLGSHGYTF
TGTGCCAGCAGCTTAGGGTCCCATGGCTACACCTTC
>TRBJ1-2|-|-|TRBV11-2
CASRTPGGYTF
TGTGCCAGCAGAACACCGGGTGGCTACACCTTC
>TRBJ2-1|TRBD2|-|TRBV7-8
CASSSGAGTYNEQFF
TGTGCCAGCAGCTCAGGAGCGGGAACGTACAATGAGCAGTTCTTC
>TRBJ2-1|-|-|TRBV1
CTSSHGGRAGNEQFF
TGCACCAGCAGCCATGGCGGGAGGGCCGGGAATGAGCAGTTCTTC
>TRBJ2-7|-|-|TRBV6-1
CASSEWDQFNYEQYF
TGTGCCAGCAGTGAGTGGGACCAGTTCAACTACGAGCAGTACTTC
>TRBJ2-2|-|-|TRBV29-1
CSVQDTGELFF
TGCAGCGTACAGGACACCGGGGAGCTGTTTTTT
>TRBJ2-1|-|once|TRBV7-9
CASNQGGNEQFF
TGTGCCAGCAACCAGGGGGGCAATGAGCAGTTCTTC
>TRBJ2-7|-|-|TRBV21-1
CATGRGGSGSFYEQYF
TGTGCCACCGGGAGAGGTGGGAGCGGGAGTTTCTACGAGCAGTACTTC